This entry lists 28 T cell receptor beta chains sequenced from one sample in a study of metastatic and nonmetastatic thyroid tumors. No treatment of any kind had been given to any patient before thyroid surgery. TCRdb used MiXCR to call clones anew from the PCR reads. The sample has approximately 25,000 clones, about 13% seen once; the top ten hold 15% to 20%. Sequenced: blood. These receptors all come from a female donor with papillary thyroid cancer or a benign thyroid nodule (not recorded which). Some clones in this sample may be carry-over from other donors' samples.

This clone has ten or more counts. CDR3 DNA sequence: TGCGCCAGCAGCGACCTTAGCGTCACCGGGGAGCTGTTTTTT. Translating gives CASSDLSVTGELFF. The V call is TRBV5-1, the J call TRBJ2-2, with D perhaps TRBD2 (5 bases). The ends were cut back, 4 bases at V and 4 bases at J, with 11 bases in the middle. CDR3 length equals 14 residues. From germline, CDR1 is SGHRS and CDR2 YFSETQ.

This clone has at least ten counts. The chain joins TRBV7-9 to TRBJ2-1, with 12 nucleotides matching TRBD2. Germline CDR1 SEHNR, CDR2 FQNEAQ (reference sequence). This CDR3 is built from 15 residues. The V gene end was trimmed by 2 bases and the J gene end by 8 bases; junction bases not matched to a gene: 4. The CDR3 region has the DNA TGTGCCAGCAGCTTACTAGCGGGAGGGATGTATGAGCAGTTCTTC. Amino acids: CASSLLAGGMYEQFF.

The chain carries TRBV5-1 and TRBJ1-1; TRBD1 matches at 8 bases. Trimming removed 4 bases from V and 2 bases from J; junction bases left unmatched: 4. CDR3 length: 14 amino acids. The germline V gene encodes CDR1 SGHRS and CDR2 YFSETQ. CDR3 sequence reads: CASSVTGDNTEAFF. In DNA, the CDR3 is TGCGCCAGCAGCGTGACAGGGGATAACACTGAAGCTTTCTTT.

This clone was detected ten times or more. This CDR3 is also generated by other DNA sequences in the sample. The chain has TRBV5-1 and TRBJ2-2; D possibly corresponds to TRBD2 (6 bases). The CDR3 has 16 residues. Trimming shortened V by 1 base and J by 7 bases, and 17 bases separated the two germline ends. CDR1 is SGHRS and CDR2 is YFSETQ in the germline V gene. CDR3 sequence (DNA): TGCGCCAGCAGCTTGCTGGCGGGGACCACTATCGGGGAGCTGTTTTTT. Translating it yields CASSLLAGTTIGELFF.

This clone was counted only a few times. Relative to the germline gene, one junction end is altered; a read error may explain this. The chain couples TRBV19 to TRBJ1-5; D gene unclear. Germline V CDR1 and CDR2: LNHDA, SQIVND (reference sequence). CDR3 length: 14 amino acids. The CDR3 sequence is CDSSIGRMNQPQHF. CDR3 coding DNA: TGTGACAGTAGTATAGGTCGGATGAATCAGCCCCAGCATTTT.

This clone was detected many times. The J gene is TRBJ2-1, the V gene TRBV7-3, with TRBD2 identical over 7 bases. The germline CDR1 and CDR2 sequences are SGHTA and FQGTGA. The CDR3 extends over 14 amino acids. V was clipped by 6 bases and J by 6 bases; unmatched bases: 8. CDR3 DNA sequence: TGTGCCAGCAGTCCCGGGGGGAATCTCAATGAGCAGTTCTTC. This sequence encodes CASSPGGNLNEQFF.

This chain links TRBV20-1 with TRBJ2-7; D is possibly TRBD1 (5 bases). CDR3 size: 12 residues. Deletions cut 4 bases from V and 3 bases from J, with 10 bases between. The germline CDR1 and CDR2 sequences are DFQATT and SNEGSKA (reference sequence). CDR3 region: CSAITDIYEQYF. In nucleotides, the CDR3 is TGCAGTGCTATCACGGACATCTACGAGCAGTACTTC.

As to this clone: At one of its ends the junction is not consistent with the germline gene, which may arise from a read error. Additional DNA sequences in this sample encode the identical CDR3. The chain carries TRBV10-1 and TRBJ2-2; 8 nucleotides align to TRBD1. CDR1 is WNHNN and CDR2 is SYGVQD in the germline V gene (reference sequence). This CDR3 is 16 amino acids long. As DNA, the CDR3 is TGCGCCAGCAGTCACGCCGGACAGGGAAAAACCGGCGAGCTGTTTTTT. Protein: CASSHAGQGKTGELFF.

This clone appeared many times. The rearrangement joins TRBV7-2 to TRBJ2-7; D gene ambiguous. CDR3 length equals 12 residues. Trimming pared 5 bases from V and 4 bases from J, leaving 9 bases between. Germline V gives CDR1 SGHTA, CDR2 FQGNSA. The CDR3 DNA reads TGTGCCAGCAGCCCCGCCCGATACGAGCAGTACTTC. Its translation is CASSPARYEQYF. Variable domain in full (rest from reference TRBV7-2 and TRBJ2-7): GAGVSQSPSNKVTEKGKDVELRCDPISGHTALYWYRQSLGQGLEFLIYFQGNSAPDKSGLPSDRFSAERTGGSVSTLTIQRTQQEDSAVYLCASSPARYEQYFGPGTRLTVT.

This clone was seen many times. The rearrangement uses TRBV14 and TRBJ2-1, with 7 bases that match TRBD2. The germline V gene encodes CDR1 SGHDN and CDR2 FVKESK. This CDR3 has 15 residues. The V segment lost 2 bases and the J segment 7 bases; nucleotides outside the gene matches: 8. CDR3 residues: CASSQRLAGGNEQFF. For the CDR3, the DNA is TGTGCCAGCAGCCAACGACTAGCCGGAGGGAATGAGCAGTTCTTC.

Many counts were recorded for this clone. This chain links TRBV20-1 with TRBJ2-2; D is undetermined. Trimming took 0 bases from V and 5 from J, leaving 7 bases between them. Germline lookup yields CDR1 DFQATT and CDR2 SNEGSKA (reference sequence). The CDR3 is 13 residues long. The chain's CDR3 is CSARDAGTGELFF. CDR3 nucleotides: TGCAGTGCTAGAGATGCCGGGACCGGGGAGCTGTTTTTT.

This clone was detected many times. V is TRBV19 and J is TRBJ1-5; D unresolved. The CDR3 extends over 15 amino acids. Germline V gene lookup returns CDR1 LNHDA and CDR2 SQIVND (reference sequence). V lost 0 bases and J 2 bases, leaving 8 bases between the germline ends. The CDR3, as DNA: TGTGCCAGTAGTATAGAAGGGTTTGGCAATCAGCCCCAGCATTTT. Translating it yields CASSIEGFGNQPQHF.

This clone was seen ten or more times. The V and J genes are TRBV20-1 and TRBJ2-1, with TRBD2 matching 13 bases. This CDR3 is 14 amino acids long. Germline CDR1 DFQATT, CDR2 SNEGSKA (reference sequence). V was clipped by 7 bases and J by 4 bases; unmatched bases: 4. CDR3 nucleotide sequence: TGCAGTGTAGGACTAGCGGGGGATTACAATGAGCAGTTCTTC. Translation gives CSVGLAGDYNEQFF.

This clone was seen many times. The rearrangement joins TRBV27 to TRBJ1-1, with unresolved D. Germline CDR1 is MNHEY and CDR2 is SMNVEV (reference sequence). V gave up 3 bases and J gave up 4 bases, with 9 bases separating them. The CDR3 sequence is 13 residues long. The CDR3 coding sequence is TGTGCCAGCAGTTTCAGCAGGTCCACTGAAGCTTTCTTT. Translated: CASSFSRSTEAFF.

This clone was counted at least ten times. The V and J genes are TRBV15 and TRBJ2-1; D not resolved. Trimming took off 2 bases at V and 6 bases at J, with 11 bases between the two ends. The CDR3 totals 14 residues. The V gene's germline CDR1 is LNHNV and CDR2 YYDKDF (reference sequence). The CDR3 region is CATSRPQWGNEQFF. The CDR3 DNA follows: TGTGCCACCAGCAGACCCCAGTGGGGCAATGAGCAGTTCTTC. The whole variable domain, filled in from reference TRBV15 and TRBJ2-1, reads DAMVIQNPRYQVTQFGKPVTLSCSQTLNHNVMYWYQQKSSQAPKLLFHYYDKDFNNEADTPDNFQSRRPNTSFCFLDIRSPGLGDTAMYLCATSRPQWGNEQFFGPGTRLTVL.

The table lists this clone with many counts. A much more abundant neighbour one base away suggests this may be a read error. Because it lacks the conserved phenylalanine or tryptophan at the end, this CDR3 is likely a read error. V and J are TRBV11-3 and TRBJ2-7; a weak D match, TRBD2 (5 bases). The CDR3 contains 15 residues. Looked up from germline, CDR1 is SGHNT and CDR2 is YENEEA. V dropped 5 bases and J dropped 1 base, with 15 bases sitting between them. The CDR3 DNA reads TGTGCCAGCAGCCCTGGATTAGCGCCTTCCTACGAGCAGTACCTC. Protein product: CASSPGLAPSYEQYL.

This clone was picked up many times. The chain combines TRBV9 with TRBJ2-7, with D maybe TRBD2 (6 bases). V was clipped by 0 bases and J by 4 bases, with 14 bases between them. The CDR3 is 15 amino acids. Germline V CDR1 and CDR2: SGDLS, YYNGEE. The CDR3 DNA reads TGTGCCAGCAGCGTAGAGTCGGGAGCCCCTTACGAGCAGTACTTC. Encoded protein: CASSVESGAPYEQYF.

This clone was counted only a few times. The CDR3 coding sequence is TGTGCCAGCAGTTCGACGAACAGGGGGGTGGTCTATGGCTACACCTTC. Protein product: CASSSTNRGVVYGYTF. V gene TRBV6-5 combines with J gene TRBJ1-2; 8 bases fit TRBD1. This CDR3 has 16 amino acids. Germline V gene data show CDR1 as MNHEY and CDR2 as SVGAGI. Trimming removed 4 bases from V and 4 bases from J; junction bases left unmatched: 11.

The chain has TRBV6-5 and TRBJ1-2; D remains unclear. V was trimmed by 2 bases and J by 4 bases, leaving 8 bases between them. CDR1 is MNHEY and CDR2 is SVGAGI in the germline V gene. The CDR3 extends over 13 amino acids. The CDR3, as DNA: TGTGCCAGCAGTTACGGGGAGGGCTATGGCTACACCTTC. Protein product: CASSYGEGYGYTF.

This clone was found a few times. A read error may account for a junction end that differs from germline. The chain employs TRBV12-3 or TRBV12-4 and TRBJ2-5; 12 bases agree with TRBD2. This CDR3 is 13 amino acids long. DNA of the CDR3: TGTGCCACAGGACTAGCGGGAAAAGAGACCCGGTACTTC. Translation: CATGLAGKETRYF.

There are many counts of this clone. A much larger clone differs from this one at a single base, so this may be a read error. Different DNA sequences within this sample yield the same CDR3. The chain couples TRBV12-5 to TRBJ2-5; D is perhaps TRBD1 (6 bases). The germline CDR1 and CDR2 sequences are LGHNT and FRNRAP. The CDR3 is 15 amino acids. V was pared by 1 base and J by 4 bases, with 13 bases between. CDR3 in amino acids: CASGLAGQGLETQYF. The DNA of the CDR3 is TGTGCTAGTGGTTTGGCAGGGCAGGGGTTAGAGACCCAGTACTTC.

This clone was found many times. V gene TRBV4-1 combines with J gene TRBJ1-4; D remains ambiguous. This CDR3 spans 16 amino acids. Trimming left V 1 base short and J 2 bases short, with 11 bases between. CDR1 is MGHRA, CDR2 YSYEKL, per germline. CDR3 amino acids: CASSQASTRTNEKLFF. The CDR3 DNA reads TGCGCCAGCAGCCAAGCCTCGACACGGACTAATGAAAAACTGTTTTTT.

This chain connects TRBV19 to TRBJ2-2; weak D call: TRBD1 (6 bases). The CDR3 is 13 amino acids. Trimming removed 8 bases at V and 10 bases at J, with 17 bases between. Germline CDR1 and CDR2: LNHDA and SQIVND (reference sequence). CDR3 region: CASQRGNTLELFF. The CDR3 DNA is TGTGCCAGTCAAAGGGGGAACACCTTGGAGCTGTTTTTT.

In its sample, this clone was seen many times. The gene calls are TRBV29-1 and TRBJ2-1; 11 nucleotides match TRBD2. After removal of 4 bases from V and 9 bases from J, the junction contained 5 bases not matched to a gene. The CDR3 length is 13 residues. Per germline, CDR1 SQVTM and CDR2 ANQGSEA. Here the CDR3 reads CSVGLAGFGEQFF. CDR3 nucleotides: TGCAGCGTTGGACTAGCGGGATTCGGTGAGCAGTTCTTC.

This clone was detected many times. The CDR3 region is CACHASGQTNEKLFF. The CDR3, as DNA: TGTGCCTGCCATGCTTCGGGACAAACTAATGAAAAACTGTTTTTT. The chain uses TRBV30 and TRBJ1-4, with a possible D match to TRBD1 (6 bases). Germline-derived CDR1 and CDR2 are GTSNPN and SVGIG (reference sequence). The V end lost 6 bases, the J end lost 1 base, and 15 bases lay between the germline ends. The CDR3 is 15 amino acids.

This clone occurred many times. The V gene is TRBV15, the J gene TRBJ1-5; perhaps TRBD1 as D (6 bases). The CDR3 is 15 residues long. V was cut by 1 base and J by 6 bases, with 13 bases left in between. Germline CDR1 is LNHNV and CDR2 is YYDKDF (reference sequence). As DNA, the CDR3 is TGTGCCACCAGCAGAGGTTCAGGGGCAGGTCAGCCCCAGCATTTT. Its translation: CATSRGSGAGQPQHF. The variable domain in full, with the rest retrieved from reference TRBV15 and TRBJ1-5, is DAMVIQNPRYQVTQFGKPVTLSCSQTLNHNVMYWYQQKSSQAPKLLFHYYDKDFNNEADTPDNFQSRRPNTSFCFLDIRSPGLGDTAMYLCATSRGSGAGQPQHFGDGTRLSIL.

This clone showed up many times. J is TRBJ2-1 and V is TRBV5-1; possibly TRBD2 for D (7 bases). Germline-derived CDR1 and CDR2 are SGHRS and YFSETQ. The CDR3 loop spans 16 amino acids. The V end was cut by 6 bases, the J end by 0 bases, with 16 bases between. CDR3 DNA: TGCGCCAGCACCATGGGAGGGGGTAGCTCCTACAATGAGCAGTTCTTC. This gives the protein CASTMGGGSSYNEQFF.

This clone occurred many times. J is TRBJ2-1 and V is TRBV11-1, with 10 bases fitting TRBD1. The CDR3 has 16 amino acids. Germline V gene sequence: CDR1 SGHAT, CDR2 FQDESV (reference sequence). J lost 3 bases, V lost 5 bases, and 7 bases had no gene match. This chain's CDR3 is CASSLRQGAIYNEQFF. The CDR3, as DNA: TGTGCCAGCAGCCTTCGACAGGGGGCGATCTACAATGAGCAGTTCTTC.